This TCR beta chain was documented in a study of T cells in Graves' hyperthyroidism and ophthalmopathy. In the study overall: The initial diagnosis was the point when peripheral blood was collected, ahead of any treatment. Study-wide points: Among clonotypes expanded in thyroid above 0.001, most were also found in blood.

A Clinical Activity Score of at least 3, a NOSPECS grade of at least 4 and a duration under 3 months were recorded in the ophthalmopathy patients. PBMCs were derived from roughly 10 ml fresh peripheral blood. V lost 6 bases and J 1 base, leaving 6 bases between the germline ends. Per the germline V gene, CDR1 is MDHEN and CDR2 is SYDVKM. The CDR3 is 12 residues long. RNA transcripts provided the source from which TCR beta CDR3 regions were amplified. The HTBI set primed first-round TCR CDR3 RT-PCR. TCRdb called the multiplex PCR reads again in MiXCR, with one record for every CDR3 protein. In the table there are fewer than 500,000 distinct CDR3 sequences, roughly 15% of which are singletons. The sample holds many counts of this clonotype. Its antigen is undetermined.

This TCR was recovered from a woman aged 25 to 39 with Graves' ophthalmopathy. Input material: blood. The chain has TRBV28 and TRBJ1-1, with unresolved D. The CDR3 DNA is TGTGCCAGCAGGACGGAGAACACTGAAGCTTTCTTT. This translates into CASRTENTEAFF.